These 5 T cell receptor beta chains came from one sample sequenced in a study of graft-versus-host responses after intestinal transplantation. Clones were read by immunoSEQ multiplex PCR, and TCRdb kept only the in-frame ones, dropping some. The data show over 60,000 clones, about nine tenths seen once. Intraepithelial and lamina propria lymphocytes were freed from processed graft tissue. The sample in question was ileum tissue, obtained 350 to 400 days after transplant. The receptors stem from a human patient who received an intestinal transplant, so some T cells may come from the graft donor.

This rearrangement joins TRBV5-4 to TRBJ2-1; 12 bases map to TRBD1. The CDR3 is 14 amino acids. J was trimmed by 10 bases and V by 7 bases; bases with no gene match: 9. Per the germline V gene, CDR1 is SGHNT and CDR2 is YYREEE (reference sequence). This CDR3 reads CASGGGQGAREQFF. CDR3 DNA sequence: TGTGCCAGCGGCGGGGGACAGGGGGCGCGCGAGCAGTTCTTC.

The chain carries TRBV4-1 and TRBJ1-5; D is undetermined. With 0 bases removed from V and 7 bases from J, the gap between germline ends came to 7 bases. Germline CDR1 MGHRA, CDR2 YSYEKL. The CDR3 contains 13 residues. In DNA, the CDR3 is TGCGCCAGCAGCCAAGAAGGGTACCAGCCCCAGCATTTT. Encoded protein: CASSQEGYQPQHF.

The chain combines TRBV7-8 with TRBJ2-5, with a weak D call TRBD1 (6 bases). The DNA end is more similar to TRBJ2-7, so the J call may be wrong. This CDR3 contains 14 residues. Per germline, CDR1 SGHVS and CDR2 FQNEAQ. The CDR3 nucleotides read TGTGCCAGCAGCTTCACAGGGCTTCTATACGAGCAGTACTTC. It is translated as CASSFTGLLYEQYF.

This chain links TRBV12-2 with TRBJ1-3. TRBV12-2 is shown as a pseudogene. CDR3 length equals 17 residues. CDR3 loop: CASRLALCGVSGNTIYF. The CDR3 DNA reads as TGTGCAAGTCGCTTAGCTCTTTGTGGGGTCTCTGGAAACACCATATATTTT.

The rearrangement links TRBV19 to TRBJ1-2; 8 bases match TRBD1. The CDR3 is 13 amino acids. Germline CDR1 is LNHDA and CDR2 is SQIVND (reference sequence). V lost 4 bases and J lost 4; bases outside the gene matches: 2. The CDR3 reads CASSRTGFYGYTF. CDR3 nucleotides: TGTGCCAGTAGTAGGACAGGGTTCTATGGCTACACCTTC.